Listed below are T cell receptor beta chains from one sample, sequenced in a study of T-cell memory formation after mild COVID-19. From the 5' RACE reads, TCRdb called clonotypes with MiXCR, one entry per CDR3 protein. The table records about 430,000 distinct CDR3 sequences, approximately 19% of them present only once. Sequencing used PBMCs or a T cell subset sorted from them (not recorded which). The receptors stem from a man younger than 35 who had mild COVID-19 (a few samples of this study predate the infection). Cell type and time point are not known. The CDR3 runs from the conserved cysteine through the conserved F or W. The D gene is left open where the match is weak. For some rows the clone size is stated as once, few or many, or as a class when expanded; others skip it.

d_call	v_call	j_call	clone_size	cdr3_nt	cdr3_aa
TRBD1	TRBV9	TRBJ1-5	few	TGTGCCAGCAGCGAGGGACAGGGGCCGCTTAAGCCCCAGCATTTT	CASSEGQGPLKPQHF
NA	TRBV24-1	TRBJ2-5	NA	TGTGCCACCAGTGATTCTGCTTATAGAGGGTCTAACTTCGAAGAGACCCAGTACTTC	CATSDSAYRGSNFEETQYF
NA	TRBV4-3	TRBJ1-6	NA	TGCGCCAGCAGCCAAGATCAGGGGATACCCCTCCACTTT	CASSQDQGIPLHF
TRBD2	TRBV24-1	TRBJ2-2	few	TGTGCCGTGGGACTAGCGGCGAACACCGGGGAGCTGTTTTTT	CAVGLAANTGELFF
NA	TRBV7-9	TRBJ2-4	many	TGTGCCAGCAGAGAGGGGTTGGGAGCCAAAAACATTCAGTACTTC	CASREGLGAKNIQYF
NA	TRBV7-2	TRBJ1-2	few	TGTGCCAGCAGCGCTAATGCCGGGTCCTATGGCTACACCTTC	CASSANAGSYGYTF
NA	TRBV6-5	TRBJ1-1	NA	TGTGCCAGCAGTTACGGTACAGTGGGAAACACTGAAGCTTTCTTT	CASSYGTVGNTEAFF
NA	TRBV4-1	TRBJ2-7	few	TGCGCCAGCAGCCAAAGAGTCACTGACCTCTACGAGCAGTACTTC	CASSQRVTDLYEQYF
NA	TRBV3-1	TRBJ2-1	few	TGTGCCAGCAGCCAAGAATTAGGTGGAAACAATGAGCAGTTCTTC	CASSQELGGNNEQFF
NA	TRBV6-5	TRBJ2-6	few	TGTGCCAGCAGTGTCGGGGGAAGCTCTGGGGCCAACGTCCTGACTTTC	CASSVGGSSGANVLTF
TRBD2	TRBV7-2	TRBJ2-3	NA	TGTGCCAGCAGCGATCCTGGACTAGCGGGTGCAGGAGATACGCAGTATTTT	CASSDPGLAGAGDTQYF
NA	TRBV5-1	TRBJ2-1	many	TGCGCCAGCAGCTACAGGGAGAGCTCCTACAATGAGCAGTTCTTC	CASSYRESSYNEQFF
NA	TRBV7-2	TRBJ1-2	NA	TGTGCCAGCACCCGGAACAGGGCCTATGGCTACACCTTC	CASTRNRAYGYTF
NA	TRBV12-3/TRBV12-4	TRBJ1-2	few	TGTGCCAGCACCACGGCCAACGTTGGCTACACCTTC	CASTTANVGYTF
TRBD2	TRBV4-3	TRBJ2-3	NA	TGCGCCAGCAGCCAGGGGACTAGCGGCTCCAAGATCTTCACAGATACGCAGTATTTT	CASSQGTSGSKIFTDTQYF
TRBD1	TRBV6-2/TRBV6-3	TRBJ1-5	once	TGTGCCAGCAGAGAGATAGGGGGCCGAGACAATCAGCCCCAGCATTTT	CASREIGGRDNQPQHF
TRBD1	TRBV5-5	TRBJ2-1	NA	TGTGCCAGCAGCACCGACAGGGTCGCGCAGTTCTTC	CASSTDRVAQFF
TRBD2	TRBV4-1	TRBJ2-5	few	TGCGCCAGCAGCCAAGTCGAGCGGGGGAGCCAAGAGACCCAGTACTTC	CASSQVERGSQETQYF
TRBD2	TRBV11-2	TRBJ2-1	few	TGTGCCAGCTCCCGCGGGCGGGGGAGATTCGTGGAGCAGTTCTTC	CASSRGRGRFVEQFF
NA	TRBV12-3/TRBV12-4	TRBJ1-6	few	TGTGCCAGCAGCTTCCTGGGGCAAGACTATAATTCACCCCTCCACTTT	CASSFLGQDYNSPLHF
TRBD2	TRBV7-9	TRBJ2-7	NA	TGTGCCAGCAGACGCGGACTAGCGTCCCCCTACGAGCAGTACTTC	CASRRGLASPYEQYF
NA	TRBV7-8	TRBJ2-1	NA	TGTGCCGGGGGCGGGTTGGACAATGAGCAGTTCTTC	CAGGGLDNEQFF
NA	TRBV6-5	TRBJ1-6	NA	TGTGCCAGCAGCAACACAGGGAGTGGTTCACCCCTCCACTTT	CASSNTGSGSPLHF
TRBD2	TRBV11-2	TRBJ2-4	NA	TGTGCCAGCAGCTTAATATTTACTAGCGGACCCAAAAACATTCAGTACTTC	CASSLIFTSGPKNIQYF
TRBD2	TRBV7-7	TRBJ2-3	few	TGTGCCAGCAGCTTACAAAGCGGGGTCGGGGACACGCAGTATTTT	CASSLQSGVGDTQYF
NA	TRBV6-5	TRBJ1-4	few	TGTGCCAGCAGTTCCGGGACTTTTAATGAAAAACTGTTTTTT	CASSSGTFNEKLFF
TRBD1	TRBV7-9	TRBJ1-6	NA	TGTGCCAGCAGACGTACAGGGGAGGTAGGATCACCCCTCCACTTT	CASRRTGEVGSPLHF
NA	TRBV4-3	TRBJ2-1	few	TGCGCCAGCAGCCAAGATTCTGCTGTAAGCTCCTACAATGAGCAGTTCTTC	CASSQDSAVSSYNEQFF
NA	TRBV5-1	TRBJ1-6	NA	TGCGCCAGCAGCGAGATGACAGATACCTATAATTCACCCCTCCACTTT	CASSEMTDTYNSPLHF
TRBD1	TRBV7-8	TRBJ1-5	NA	TGTGCCAGCAGCTTATCCCGGGACAGTAATCAGCCCCAGCATTTT	CASSLSRDSNQPQHF
NA	TRBV5-1	TRBJ2-7	many	TGCGCCAGCAGCGCTGGACAAGCCTACGAGCAGTACTTC	CASSAGQAYEQYF
NA	TRBV10-1	TRBJ1-5	NA	TGCGCCAGCGGGAGACAGGCGAGTAGCAATCAGCCCCAGCATTTT	CASGRQASSNQPQHF
TRBD2	TRBV10-3	TRBJ2-5	few	TGTGCCATCAGTGAGCAGCGGGGGGGTTTCGAGACCCAGTACTTC	CAISEQRGGFETQYF
NA	TRBV9	TRBJ2-5	many	TGTGCCAGCAGCGTGAACCAAGAGACCCAGTACTTC	CASSVNQETQYF
NA	TRBV7-2	TRBJ2-1	few	TGTGCCAGTAGAGAGACAACCTACAATGAGCAGTTCTTC	CASRETTYNEQFF
NA	TRBV7-8	TRBJ1-5	NA	TGTGCCAGCAGCTTAGAAGGACTAGGGGGAGATCAGCCCCAGCATTTT	CASSLEGLGGDQPQHF